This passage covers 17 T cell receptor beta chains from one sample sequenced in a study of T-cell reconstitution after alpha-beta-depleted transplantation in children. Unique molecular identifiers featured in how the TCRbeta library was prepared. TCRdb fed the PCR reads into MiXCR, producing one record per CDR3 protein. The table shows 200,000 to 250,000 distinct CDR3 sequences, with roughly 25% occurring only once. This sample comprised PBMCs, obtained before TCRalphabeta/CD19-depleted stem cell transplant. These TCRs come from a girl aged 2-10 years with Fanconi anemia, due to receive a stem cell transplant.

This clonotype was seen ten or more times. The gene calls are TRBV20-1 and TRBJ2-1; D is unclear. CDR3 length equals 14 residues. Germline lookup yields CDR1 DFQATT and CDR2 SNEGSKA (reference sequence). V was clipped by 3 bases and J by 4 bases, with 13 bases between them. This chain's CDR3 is CSARLGGSYNEQFF. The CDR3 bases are TGCAGTGCTAGGCTCGGTGGTAGTTACAATGAGCAGTTCTTC.

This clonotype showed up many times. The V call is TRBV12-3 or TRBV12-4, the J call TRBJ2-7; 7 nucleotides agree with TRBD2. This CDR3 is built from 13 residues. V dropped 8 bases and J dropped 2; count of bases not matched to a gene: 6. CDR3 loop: CASWAAGAYEQYF. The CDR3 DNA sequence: TGTGCCAGCTGGGCGGCGGGAGCCTACGAGCAGTACTTC.

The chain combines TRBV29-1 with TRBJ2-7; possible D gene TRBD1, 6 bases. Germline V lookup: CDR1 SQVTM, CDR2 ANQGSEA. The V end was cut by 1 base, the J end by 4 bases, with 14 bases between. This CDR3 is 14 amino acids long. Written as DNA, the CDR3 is TGCAGCGTTGAAGGGGGGATAACAGGGTACGAGCAGTACTTC. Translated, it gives CSVEGGITGYEQYF.

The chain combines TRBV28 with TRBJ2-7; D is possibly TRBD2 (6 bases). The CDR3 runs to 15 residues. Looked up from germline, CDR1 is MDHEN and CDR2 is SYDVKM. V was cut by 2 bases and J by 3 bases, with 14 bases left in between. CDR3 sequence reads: CASSLSPAGYYEQYF. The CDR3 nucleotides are TGTGCCAGCAGTTTAAGTCCAGCGGGTTACTACGAGCAGTACTTC.

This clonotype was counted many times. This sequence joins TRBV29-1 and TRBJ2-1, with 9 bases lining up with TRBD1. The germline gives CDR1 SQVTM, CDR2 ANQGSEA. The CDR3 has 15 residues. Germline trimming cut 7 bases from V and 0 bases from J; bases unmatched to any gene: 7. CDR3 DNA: TGCAGCGGGGGACAGGGTCAGGCCTCCTACAATGAGCAGTTCTTC. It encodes CSGGQGQASYNEQFF.

The CDR3 spells CASSEGRDSSYEQYF. As DNA, the CDR3 is TGTGCCAGCAGTGAAGGTCGGGACAGCTCCTACGAGCAGTACTTC. The chain recombines TRBV6-1 with TRBJ2-7; TRBD1 aligns across 7 bases. The CDR3 extends over 15 amino acids. The V gene end was trimmed by 1 base and the J gene end by 0 bases; junction bases not matched to a gene: 3. CDR1 and CDR2 (germline): MNHNS, SASEGT.

CDR3 region: CASSSDYATDTQYF. DNA of the CDR3: TGTGCCAGCAGCTCGGACTACGCGACAGATACGCAGTATTTT. The chain joins TRBV7-2 to TRBJ2-3; perhaps TRBD2 as D (6 bases). This CDR3 is 14 amino acids long. The V end lost 4 bases, the J end lost 3 bases, and 11 bases lay between the germline ends. The V gene's germline CDR1 is SGHTA and CDR2 FQGNSA.

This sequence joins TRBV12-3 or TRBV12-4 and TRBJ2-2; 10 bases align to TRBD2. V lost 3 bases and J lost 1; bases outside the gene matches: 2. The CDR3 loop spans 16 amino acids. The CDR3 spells CASSFPSGRNTGELFF. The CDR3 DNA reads TGTGCCAGCAGTTTCCCTAGCGGGAGGAACACCGGGGAGCTGTTTTTT.

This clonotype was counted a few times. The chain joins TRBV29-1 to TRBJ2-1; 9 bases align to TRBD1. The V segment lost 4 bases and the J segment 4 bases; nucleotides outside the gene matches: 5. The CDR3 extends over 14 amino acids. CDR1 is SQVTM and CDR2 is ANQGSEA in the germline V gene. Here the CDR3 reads CSVVGQGRYNEQFF. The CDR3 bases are TGCAGCGTTGTCGGACAGGGGAGATACAATGAGCAGTTCTTC.

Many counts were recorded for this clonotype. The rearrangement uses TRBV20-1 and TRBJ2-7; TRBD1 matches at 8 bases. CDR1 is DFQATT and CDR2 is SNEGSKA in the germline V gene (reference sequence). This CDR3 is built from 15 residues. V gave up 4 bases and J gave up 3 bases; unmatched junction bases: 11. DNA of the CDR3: TGCAGTGCTATTACCTTGACAGGGGTCATCTACGAGCAGTACTTC. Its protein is CSAITLTGVIYEQYF.

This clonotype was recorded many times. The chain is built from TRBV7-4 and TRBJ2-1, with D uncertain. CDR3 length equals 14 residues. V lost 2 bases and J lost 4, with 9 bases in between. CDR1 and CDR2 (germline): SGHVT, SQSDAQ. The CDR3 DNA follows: TGTGCCAGCAGCTTATTACAAGCGTACAATGAGCAGTTCTTC. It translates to CASSLLQAYNEQFF.

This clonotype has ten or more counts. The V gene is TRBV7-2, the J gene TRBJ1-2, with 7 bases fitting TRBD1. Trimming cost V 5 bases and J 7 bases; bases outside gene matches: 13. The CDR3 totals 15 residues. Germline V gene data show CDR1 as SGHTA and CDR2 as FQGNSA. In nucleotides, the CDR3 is TGTGCCAGCAGCATACCGGGACAGAGCGTCTCTGGCTACACCTTC. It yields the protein CASSIPGQSVSGYTF.

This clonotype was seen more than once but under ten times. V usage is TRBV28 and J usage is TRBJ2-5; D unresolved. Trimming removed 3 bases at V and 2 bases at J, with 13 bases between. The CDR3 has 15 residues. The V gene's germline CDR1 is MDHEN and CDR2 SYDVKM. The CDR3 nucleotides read TGTGCCAGCAGTTTCCGTAACAATGCGCAAGAGACCCAGTACTTC. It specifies CASSFRNNAQETQYF.

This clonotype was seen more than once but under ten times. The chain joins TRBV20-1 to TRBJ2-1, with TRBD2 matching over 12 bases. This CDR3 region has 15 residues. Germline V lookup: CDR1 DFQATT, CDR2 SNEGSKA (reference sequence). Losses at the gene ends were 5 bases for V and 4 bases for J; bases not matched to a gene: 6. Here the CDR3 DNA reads TGCAGTGCTTCTCGGACTAGCGGGATTTACAATGAGCAGTTCTTC. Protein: CSASRTSGIYNEQFF.

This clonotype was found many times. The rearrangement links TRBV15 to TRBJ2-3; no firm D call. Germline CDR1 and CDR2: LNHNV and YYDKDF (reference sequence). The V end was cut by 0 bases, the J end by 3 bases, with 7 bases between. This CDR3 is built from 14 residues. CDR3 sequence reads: CATSRDSGTDTQYF. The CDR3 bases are TGTGCCACCAGCAGAGATAGTGGGACAGATACGCAGTATTTT. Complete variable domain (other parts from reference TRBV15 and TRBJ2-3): DAMVIQNPRYQVTQFGKPVTLSCSQTLNHNVMYWYQQKSSQAPKLLFHYYDKDFNNEADTPDNFQSRRPNTSFCFLDIRSPGLGDTAMYLCATSRDSGTDTQYFGPGTRLTVL.

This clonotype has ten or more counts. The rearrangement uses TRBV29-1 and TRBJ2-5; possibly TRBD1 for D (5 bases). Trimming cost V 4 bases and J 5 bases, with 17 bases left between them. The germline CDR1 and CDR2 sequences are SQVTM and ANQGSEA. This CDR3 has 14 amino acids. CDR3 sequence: CSVGGHAIRETQYF. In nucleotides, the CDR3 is TGCAGCGTTGGAGGACACGCAATACGGGAGACCCAGTACTTC.

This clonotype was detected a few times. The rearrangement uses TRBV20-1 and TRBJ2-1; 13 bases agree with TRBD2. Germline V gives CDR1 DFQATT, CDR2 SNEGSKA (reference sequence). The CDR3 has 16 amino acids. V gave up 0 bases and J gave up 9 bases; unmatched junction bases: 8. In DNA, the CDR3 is TGCAGTGCTAGAGACCTGGGACTAGCGGGGAGGGGTGAGCAGTTCTTC. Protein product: CSARDLGLAGRGEQFF.